The 12 T cell receptor beta chains in this list originate from one sample, sequenced in a study of T cell clonality in common variable immunodeficiency. No antigen has been assigned to these receptors. Broader study findings: Reportedly, TCR beta sequences from common variable immunodeficiency showed fewer deletions and N-nucleotide insertions.

Generated by immunoSEQ multiplex PCR, the TCRdb table keeps only in-frame clones and is missing some. Recorded here are around 32,000 clones, with no singletons, and the ten leading clones hold approximately 5.4%. The sample was peripheral blood mononuclear cells. The receptors derive from a human donor with common variable immunodeficiency.

The CDR3 sequence: CASSGDGGTYNSPLHF. The sequenced CDR3 bases are TGTGCCAGTAGTGGAGACGGGGGGACCTATAATTCACCC. V is TRBV19 and J is TRBJ1-6, with a weak D call TRBD1 (5 bases). The missing CDR3 end, 3 residues past where the read stops, is filled in from the germline J gene. Trimming stripped 5 bases from V and 2 bases from J, with 13 bases between. Germline V gene data show CDR1 as LNHDA and CDR2 as SQIVND (reference sequence). This CDR3 is 16 amino acids long.

About this clone: The CDR3 is cut off 3 residues early in the read; its end comes from the germline J gene. This chain links TRBV13 with TRBJ1-4, with a weak D call TRBD1 (5 bases). In germline, CDR1 is PRHDT, CDR2 FYEKMQ (reference sequence). Trimming removed 5 bases from V and 4 bases from J, with 17 bases in between. The CDR3 spans 16 residues. The sequenced part of the CDR3 DNA is TGTGCCAGCAGCAAAAGAGGGGTAGGCGGTAATGAAAAA. It specifies CASSKRGVGGNEK. The complete CDR3 reads CASSKRGVGGNEKLFF.

Notes on this clone: The read terminates 3 residues ahead of where the CDR3 ends, so the germline J gene completes it. This chain connects TRBV7-3 to TRBJ2-7; 10 positions match TRBD2. In germline, CDR1 is SGHTA, CDR2 FQGTGA. The CDR3 is made up of 16 amino acids. V was pared by 2 bases and J by 2 bases, with 6 bases of the junction left unmatched. The CDR3 loop is CASSLVKLAGTYEQYF. CDR3 bases read: TGTGCCAGCAGCTTAGTGAAACTAGCGGGGACCTACGAG. The whole variable domain, remainder taken from reference TRBV7-3 and TRBJ2-7, is GAGVSQTPSNKVTEKGKYVELRCDPISGHTALYWYRQSLGQGPEFLIYFQGTGAADDSGLPNDRFFAVRPEGSVSTLKIQRTERGDSAVYLCASSLVKLAGTYEQYFGPGTRLTVT.

This clone has more than one count but fewer than ten. Read sequence stops 3 residues before the CDR3 end, and the germline J gene provides the missing end. The V and J genes are TRBV5-1 and TRBJ1-6; TRBD1 matches at 7 bases. The CDR3 totals 15 residues. Germline CDR1 SGHRS, CDR2 YFSETQ. This CDR3 is CASSLSGQAQGALHF. The DNA read from the CDR3 is TGCGCCAGCAGCTTATCCGGACAGGCGCAGGGGGCC.

This clone occurred a few times. The read finishes 3 residues shy of the CDR3 end, and the germline J gene is used to complete it. This sequence joins TRBV30 and TRBJ2-1, with 11 positions matching TRBD2. Trimming at V came to 5 bases and at J to 7 bases, leaving 7 bases not matched to a gene. Germline CDR1 and CDR2: GTSNPN and SVGIG (reference sequence). This CDR3 is 14 amino acids long. Incomplete CDR3 DNA: TGTGCCTGGGACGGGGGACTAGCGGCAAATGAG. It codes for CAWDGGLAANE. The full CDR3 is CAWDGGLAANEQFF. Full variable domain (outside the CDR3, taken from reference TRBV30 and TRBJ2-1): SQTIHQWPATLVQPVGSPLSLECTVEGTSNPNLYWYRQAAGRGLQLLFYSVGIGQISSEVPQNLSASRPQDRQFILSSKKLLLSDSGFYLCAWDGGLAANEQFFGPGTRLTVL.

Comments on this clone: The read falls 3 residues short of the CDR3 end, and the missing part is taken from the germline J gene. This rearrangement joins TRBV7-9 to TRBJ1-1; 9 nucleotides agree with TRBD1. Germline CDR1 reads SEHNR; CDR2 reads FQNEAQ (reference sequence). The CDR3 runs to 15 residues. Germline trimming cut 2 bases from V and 1 base from J; bases unmatched to any gene: 2. CDR3 bases read: TGTGCCAGCAGCTTAACGGGACAGGGGAACACTGAA. Translating gives CASSLTGQGNTE. The full CDR3 reads CASSLTGQGNTEAFF.

About this clone itself: The read stops 3 residues short of the end of the CDR3; the missing end is completed from the germline J gene. The chain carries TRBV7-2 and TRBJ2-6; D perhaps matches TRBD2 (6 bases). Trimming left V 5 bases short and J 4 bases short, with 12 bases between. Germline V gene data show CDR1 as SGHTA and CDR2 as FQGNSA. The CDR3 is 15 amino acids. The part of the CDR3 DNA that was read is TGTGCCAGCAGCCCGGGGGTACGGGGGGCCAACGTC. This codes for CASSPGVRGANV. The CDR3 reads in full as CASSPGVRGANVLTF.

The table lists this clone with many counts. The read halts 3 residues ahead of the CDR3 end, with the missing end drawn from the germline J gene. The gene calls are TRBV4-1 and TRBJ2-7, with D maybe TRBD1 (5 bases). This CDR3 contains 14 residues. Trimming removed 6 bases from V and 0 bases from J, with 12 bases in between. CDR1 is MGHRA, CDR2 YSYEKL, per germline. CDR3 DNA, as far as it was read: TGCGCCAGCAGACAGGTTCTCCTCTCCTACGAG. The encoded protein is CASRQVLLSYE. The full CDR3 sequence reads CASRQVLLSYEQYF.

This clone was seen repeatedly, ten times or more. The read stops 3 residues short of the end of the CDR3; the missing end is completed from the germline J gene. The genes are TRBV19 and TRBJ2-1, with 10 bases matching TRBD1. The V and J ends lost 4 bases and 7 bases, in that order; junction bases with no gene match: 7. The germline gives CDR1 LNHDA, CDR2 SQIVND (reference sequence). The CDR3 covers 15 residues. The CDR3 bases that were read are TGTGCCAGTAGTAAAGGACAGGGGGGAATTAATGAG. Its translation is CASSKGQGGINE. The complete CDR3 protein is CASSKGQGGINEQFF.

This clone has just a few counts. The missing CDR3 end, 3 residues past where the read stops, is filled in from the germline J gene. Within the sample, other DNA sequences also encode this same CDR3. The rearrangement links TRBV6-1 to TRBJ1-1; D ambiguous. CDR3 length: 13 amino acids. V was clipped by 0 bases and J by 5 bases, with 7 bases between them. In germline, CDR1 is MNHNS, CDR2 SASEGT. The DNA read from the CDR3 is TGTGCCAGCAGTGAAGCCCGGGGAACTGAA. Translated: CASSEARGTE. The full CDR3 protein is CASSEARGTEAFF.

This clone was seen a handful of times. The read is 3 residues too short to cover the CDR3 end, so that end is filled in from the germline J gene. This chain joins TRBV19 and TRBJ2-7, with TRBD1 identical over 9 bases. Losses at the gene ends were 5 bases for V and 5 bases for J; bases not matched to a gene: 7. This CDR3 contains 14 residues. CDR1 and CDR2 from the germline V gene are LNHDA and SQIVND (reference sequence). Incomplete CDR3 DNA: TGTGCCAGTAGTTTAACAGGGGGCATCAACGAG. This encodes CASSLTGGINE. The full CDR3 is CASSLTGGINEQYF.

The CDR3 is CAWSRLMNTEAFF. CDR3 DNA, as far as it was read: TGTGCCTGGAGCCGACTGATGAACACTGAA. The J gene is TRBJ1-1, the V gene TRBV30; unclear D gene. The sequenced fragment ends 3 residues before the CDR3 boundary, so the rest is inferred from the germline J gene. Germline lookup yields CDR1 GTSNPN and CDR2 SVGIG (reference sequence). CDR3 size: 13 residues. V was shortened by 3 bases and J by 0 bases, with 8 bases between the two germline ends.